The 25 T cell receptor beta chains listed next were all sequenced from one sample in a study of CD8 T cells in acute hepatitis C reinfection (dated by TCRdb to about 2021). Libraries were built with the immunoSEQ multiplex PCR assay. Held by TCRdb, this immuneACCESS table contains in-frame sequences only and omits some clones. Under half of the omission traces to an unresolved V gene where checked; the cause of the rest is unknown. The sample records around 34,000 clones, approximately 87% of which are singletons. Roughly 0.51% of the sample lies in the top ten. The intended sense of this specimen's time point label: naive CD8 control sorted from an acute-time-point sample. Sequenced: naive CD8+ T cells from PBMCs. This sample's cell subset or site label indicates: sorted total naive CD45RO-negative CD8+ T cells. These receptors all come from a man younger than 45 with chronic hepatitis C.

This chain uses TRBV13 with TRBJ2-7, with 11 bases identical to TRBD2. Trimming at V came to 2 bases and at J to 2 bases, leaving 11 bases not matched to a gene. This CDR3 is 18 amino acids long. Germline CDR1 is PRHDT and CDR2 is FYEKMQ (reference sequence). The DNA of the CDR3 is TGTGCCAGCAGCTTAACGGCATTAGGGGGACTAGCGGCCTACGAGCAGTACTTC. Residues: CASSLTALGGLAAYEQYF.

CDR3 coding DNA: TGTGCCAGCAGTGGCTTGGTCAGGGGGCACGAAAAACTGTTTTTT. It translates to CASSGLVRGHEKLFF. The chain recombines TRBV2 with TRBJ1-4; 8 nucleotides match TRBD1. Looked up from germline, CDR1 is SNHLY and CDR2 is FYNNEI. The V segment lost 4 bases and the J segment 8 bases; nucleotides outside the gene matches: 9. The CDR3 runs to 15 residues.

This clone showed up just a few times. The chain employs TRBV7-9 and TRBJ2-7; 7 nucleotides align to TRBD1. Germline CDR1 is SEHNR and CDR2 is FQNEAQ (reference sequence). There are 14 residues in the CDR3. The J segment lost 3 bases and the V segment lost 4 bases, leaving 6 bases of the junction unmatched. The CDR3 reads CASSSRDSVYEQYF. The DNA of the CDR3 is TGTGCCAGCAGCTCCCGGGACAGCGTCTACGAGCAGTACTTC.

This chain uses TRBV5-4 with TRBJ1-3, with a possible D match to TRBD1 (5 bases). Per germline, CDR1 SGHNT and CDR2 YYREEE (reference sequence). The CDR3 contains 16 residues. The V and J ends lost 4 bases and 0 bases respectively, with 14 bases between them. CDR3 sequence reads: CASSRDGIPSGNTIYF. For the CDR3, the DNA is TGTGCCAGCAGCCGGGACGGGATTCCCTCTGGAAACACCATATATTTT. Variable domain in full (rest from reference TRBV5-4 and TRBJ1-3): ETGVTQSPTHLIKTRGQQVTLRCSSQSGHNTVSWYQQALGQGPQFIFQYYREEENGRGNFPPRFSGLQFPNYSSELNVNALELDDSALYLCASSRDGIPSGNTIYFGEGSWLTVV.

The chain couples TRBV6-5 to TRBJ2-7; tentatively, D is TRBD2 (6 bases). The length of the CDR3 is 14 residues. Germline assignment: CDR1 MNHEY and CDR2 SVGAGI. Trimming cost V 6 bases and J 2 bases, with 14 bases left between them. The CDR3 region is CASSPVEGPYEQYF. In nucleotides, the CDR3 is TGTGCCAGCAGCCCTGTGGAGGGTCCCTACGAGCAGTACTTC.

The rearrangement joins TRBV7-3 to TRBJ2-5; 14 nucleotides line up with TRBD2. The junction had 1 base not matched to a gene; V was cut back by 4 bases and J by 3 bases. The germline CDR1 and CDR2 sequences are SGHTA and FQGTGA. The CDR3 is made up of 15 amino acids. CDR3: CASSSGLAGEETQYF. The CDR3 DNA reads TGTGCCAGCAGCTCGGGACTAGCGGGAGAAGAGACCCAGTACTTC.

The sample holds one count of this clone. The chain couples TRBV15 to TRBJ1-5; D uncertain. The CDR3 sequence is 14 residues long. The germline V and J ends were trimmed by 0 bases and 3 bases, with 6 bases remaining between them. Germline V gene data show CDR1 as LNHNV and CDR2 as YYDKDF (reference sequence). The CDR3 loop is CATSREQPNQPQHF. The CDR3 DNA follows: TGTGCCACCAGCAGAGAGCAGCCCAATCAGCCCCAGCATTTT. The full variable domain, rest sourced from reference TRBV15 and TRBJ1-5, is DAMVIQNPRYQVTQFGKPVTLSCSQTLNHNVMYWYQQKSSQAPKLLFHYYDKDFNNEADTPDNFQSRRPNTSFCFLDIRSPGLGDTAMYLCATSREQPNQPQHFGDGTRLSIL.

The rearrangement links TRBV7-9 to TRBJ1-1; 7 bases align to TRBD1. The CDR3 runs to 15 residues. CDR1 is SEHNR, CDR2 FQNEAQ, per germline (reference sequence). V lost 3 bases to trimming and J lost 5 bases; unmatched junction nucleotides: 9. CDR3 sequence (DNA): TGTGCCAGCAGCTTCCCAGGGGGAGGTGGGACTGAAGCTTTCTTT. Translating gives CASSFPGGGGTEAFF.

The chain carries TRBV27 and TRBJ2-7; TRBD1 agrees at 7 bases. The CDR3 consists of 15 residues. Trimming took 3 bases from V and 2 from J; bases not matched to a gene: 7. Germline loops: CDR1 MNHEY, CDR2 SMNVEV (reference sequence). CDR3 DNA sequence: TGTGCCAGCAGTTTGGGACAGACGTTACCCTACGAGCAGTACTTC. Translating gives CASSLGQTLPYEQYF.

The V gene is TRBV4-1, the J gene TRBJ2-7; TRBD1 matches at 9 bases. The CDR3 has 16 residues. Losses at the gene ends were 1 base for V and 0 bases for J; bases not matched to a gene: 4. Per the germline V gene, CDR1 is MGHRA and CDR2 is YSYEKL. DNA for the CDR3: TGCGCCAGCAGCCAAGTGTTGGGACAGGGCTCCTACGAGCAGTACTTC. Translation gives CASSQVLGQGSYEQYF.

The chain combines TRBV7-6 with TRBJ2-1; 7 bases fit TRBD2. J gave up 5 bases and V 1 base, and 2 bases lay outside the gene matches. Germline assignment: CDR1 SGHVS and CDR2 FNYEAQ. The CDR3 sequence is 14 residues long. For the CDR3, the DNA is TGTGCCAGCAGCTTAGTTGCGGGAGACAATGAGCAGTTCTTC. Its translation is CASSLVAGDNEQFF.

V and J are TRBV27 and TRBJ2-1; D possibly corresponds to TRBD2 (5 bases). The CDR3 runs to 12 residues. Germline V gene sequence: CDR1 MNHEY, CDR2 SMNVEV (reference sequence). The V end lost 7 bases, the J end lost 7 bases, and 11 bases lay between the germline ends. CDR3 in DNA: TGTGCCAGCAACGATCCGGGAAATGAGCAGTTCTTC. This translates into CASNDPGNEQFF.

This rearrangement joins TRBV10-3 to TRBJ1-2; D not resolved. The CDR3 is 15 residues long. Trimming left V 3 bases short and J 1 base short, with 12 bases between. From germline, CDR1 is ENHRY and CDR2 SYGVKD. The CDR3 DNA reads TGTGCCATCAGTGACGCCGTTGGGCTTAACTATGGCTACACCTTC. Protein sequence: CAISDAVGLNYGYTF.

This rearrangement joins TRBV27 to TRBJ2-1; TRBD1 or TRBD2 may be the D gene (6 bases each). The ends were cut back, 7 bases at V and 6 bases at J, with 16 bases in the middle. This CDR3 contains 14 residues. CDR1 and CDR2 (germline): MNHEY, SMNVEV (reference sequence). In nucleotides, the CDR3 is TGTGCCAGCAACCGGGGGCTGCATTCCAATGAGCAGTTCTTC. Encoded protein: CASNRGLHSNEQFF.

The chain has TRBV9 and TRBJ1-2; 8 bases fit TRBD1. The CDR3 runs to 15 residues. Unmatched junction bases numbered 8, after V lost 3 bases and J lost 4 bases. Germline CDR1 is SGDLS and CDR2 is YYNGEE. The CDR3, as DNA: TGTGCCAGCAGCGGACACAGGGGGGAAGGCTATGGCTACACCTTC. This encodes CASSGHRGEGYGYTF.

The rearrangement joins TRBV7-6 to TRBJ1-1; a possible D gene is TRBD1 (6 bases). CDR3 length equals 15 residues. Trimming cost V 1 base and J 4 bases, with 13 bases left between them. CDR1 SGHVS and CDR2 FNYEAQ come from the germline V gene. For the CDR3, the DNA is TGTGCCAGCAGCTTAGGTGTCAGGGGCATCACTGAAGCTTTCTTT. Protein product: CASSLGVRGITEAFF.

The chain has TRBV27 and TRBJ2-4; 7 bases agree with TRBD1. After removal of 5 bases from V and 0 bases from J, the junction contained 13 bases not matched to a gene. Germline V lookup: CDR1 MNHEY, CDR2 SMNVEV (reference sequence). This CDR3 spans 18 amino acids. The CDR3 coding sequence is TGTGCCAGCAGTACCCGGGACAGAAGTAACTTAGCCAAAAACATTCAGTACTTC. This gives the protein CASSTRDRSNLAKNIQYF.

V is TRBV10-1 and J is TRBJ1-1, with D unresolved. The CDR3 spans 15 residues. Looked up from germline, CDR1 is WNHNN and CDR2 is SYGVQD (reference sequence). Trimming took 1 base from V and 0 from J, leaving 9 bases between them. The CDR3 nucleotides are TGCGCCAGCAGTGAGTTTTCGGACCTGAACACTGAAGCTTTCTTT. This translates into CASSEFSDLNTEAFF.

This chain connects TRBV2 to TRBJ2-3; 7 bases align to TRBD2. Trimming at V came to 1 base and at J to 2 bases, leaving 3 bases not matched to a gene. The CDR3 is 15 residues long. Germline CDR1 and CDR2: SNHLY and FYNNEI. The chain's CDR3 is CASSEGLAVTDTQYF. The CDR3 DNA reads TGTGCCAGCAGTGAAGGCCTAGCGGTCACAGATACGCAGTATTTT.

The V call is TRBV13, the J call TRBJ2-4, with D perhaps matching TRBD2 (6 bases). This CDR3 spans 12 amino acids. From germline, CDR1 is PRHDT and CDR2 FYEKMQ (reference sequence). V was cut by 5 bases and J by 6 bases, with 8 bases left in between. In DNA, the CDR3 is TGTGCCAGCAGCGCAGCGGGAAACATTCAGTACTTC. This encodes CASSAAGNIQYF.

The genes are TRBV27 and TRBJ2-3; TRBD1 aligns across 7 bases. Trimming took 8 bases from V and 8 from J; bases not matched to a gene: 10. The CDR3 is 13 residues long. Germline CDR1 is MNHEY and CDR2 is SMNVEV (reference sequence). In nucleotides, the CDR3 is TGTGCCAGCGAGGACAGGTTGGTTGGTACGCAGTATTTT. This translates into CASEDRLVGTQYF.

This chain connects TRBV7-9 to TRBJ2-7; no clear D. The germline V and J ends were trimmed by 3 bases and 5 bases, with 14 bases remaining between them. The germline V gene encodes CDR1 SEHNR and CDR2 FQNEAQ (reference sequence). This CDR3 spans 14 amino acids. The CDR3 reads CASSLARLVDEQYF. The CDR3 DNA sequence: TGTGCCAGCAGCTTGGCTAGATTAGTAGACGAGCAGTACTTC. The whole variable domain, filled in from reference TRBV7-9 and TRBJ2-7, reads DTGVSQNPRHKITKRGQNVTFRCDPISEHNRLYWYRQTLGQGPEFLTYFQNEAQLEKSRLLSDRFSAERPKGSFSTLEIQRTEQGDSAMYLCASSLARLVDEQYFGPGTRLTVT.

The chain recombines TRBV5-4 with TRBJ2-5; 7 bases are a match to TRBD1. Germline loops: CDR1 SGHNT, CDR2 YYREEE (reference sequence). With 2 bases clipped from V and 2 bases from J, the junction kept 3 bases outside the gene matches. This CDR3 spans 14 amino acids. The CDR3 here is CASSLPGQQETQYF. CDR3 nucleotides: TGTGCCAGCAGCTTACCGGGACAGCAAGAGACCCAGTACTTC.

The rearrangement uses TRBV13 and TRBJ2-7; D remains ambiguous. The CDR3 totals 15 residues. Trimming removed 5 bases from V and 5 bases from J, with 19 bases in between. The germline V gene has CDR1 PRHDT and CDR2 FYEKMQ (reference sequence). As DNA, the CDR3 is TGTGCCAGCAGCCTAAATAAGGGATCCCCGGACGAGCAGTACTTC. It yields the protein CASSLNKGSPDEQYF.

The chain uses TRBV9 and TRBJ2-3; no definite D call. The V end was cut by 3 bases, the J end by 0 bases, with 11 bases between. In germline, CDR1 is SGDLS, CDR2 YYNGEE. The CDR3 is made up of 15 amino acids. The CDR3 DNA reads as TGTGCCAGCAGCGGGTCAGGTAGAAGCACAGATACGCAGTATTTT. It encodes CASSGSGRSTDTQYF. The whole variable domain, filled in from reference TRBV9 and TRBJ2-3, reads DSGVTQTPKHLITATGQRVTLRCSPRSGDLSVYWYQQSLDQGLQFLIQYYNGEERAKGNILERFSAQQFPDLHSELNLSSLELGDSALYFCASSGSGRSTDTQYFGPGTRLTVL.